The clone carrying this T cell receptor beta chain was seen many times. The CDR3 has 13 amino acids. Trimming took 4 bases from V and 5 from J, leaving 11 bases between them. Germline V lookup: CDR1 MGHRA, CDR2 YSYEKL. MiXCR was run by TCRdb on the RT-PCR reads, yielding one entry per CDR3 protein. The table includes 500,000 to 600,000 distinct CDR3 sequences, around 15% detected once. The sample is drawn from a study of response to subunit inactivated influenza vaccine. The specimen comprised PBMCs from blood, sampled 11 to 12 days after vaccination. The TCR comes from a middle-aged man who received an inactivated influenza vaccine. The V gene is TRBV4-1, the J gene TRBJ2-5, with D unclear. The CDR3 DNA reads as TGCGCCAGCAGCCGACTCGAAACGGAGACCCAGTACTTC. Protein product: CASSRLETETQYF.